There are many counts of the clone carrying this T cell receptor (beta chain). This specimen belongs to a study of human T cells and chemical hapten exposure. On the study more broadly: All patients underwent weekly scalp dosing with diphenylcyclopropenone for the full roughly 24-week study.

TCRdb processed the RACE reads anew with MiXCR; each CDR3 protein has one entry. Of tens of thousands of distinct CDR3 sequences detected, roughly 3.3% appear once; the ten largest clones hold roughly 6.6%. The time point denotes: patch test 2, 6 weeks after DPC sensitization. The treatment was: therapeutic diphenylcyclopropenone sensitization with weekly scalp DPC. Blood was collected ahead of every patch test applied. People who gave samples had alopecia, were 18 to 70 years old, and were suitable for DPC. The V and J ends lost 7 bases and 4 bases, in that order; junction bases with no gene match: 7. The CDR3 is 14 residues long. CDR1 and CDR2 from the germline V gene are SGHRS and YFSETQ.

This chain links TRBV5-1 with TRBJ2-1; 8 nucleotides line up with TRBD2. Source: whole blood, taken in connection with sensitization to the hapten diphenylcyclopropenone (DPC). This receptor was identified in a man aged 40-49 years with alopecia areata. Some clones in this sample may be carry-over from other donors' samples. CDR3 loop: CASRKTSAYNEQFF. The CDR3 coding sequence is TGCGCCAGCCGTAAGACTAGCGCGTACAATGAGCAGTTCTTC.